The rows below give T cell receptor beta chains drawn from one sample of a study of T cell changes during pregnancy in multiple sclerosis. Measured with immunoSEQ multiplex PCR; TCRdb has only the in-frame clones, and not every one. The data show 40,000 to 45,000 clones, 92% seen once. The sequenced sample was CD4+ T cells from peripheral blood mononuclear cells, obtained in the third trimester of pregnancy. Every receptor here comes from a female donor with multiple sclerosis, enrolled in a pregnancy study. Each CDR3 is given with its conserved first and last residue. A D gene is named only where the DNA matches it firmly. Part of the rows lack a size; the others show once, few, many or a class for expanded clones.

size	D	V	length	J	DNA	CDR3
.	.	TRBV6-6	15	TRBJ1-2	TGTGCCAGCAGTTACCCTAGACAGGCGGCCTATGGCTACACCTTC	CASSYPRQAAYGYTF
.	TRBD1	TRBV18	19	TRBJ1-5	TGTGCCAGCTCACCGGTATCGACAGGGAGGATTAATAGCAATCAGCCCCAGCATTTT	CASSPVSTGRINSNQPQHF
.	TRBD1	TRBV6-1	17	TRBJ1-5	TGTGCCAGCAGTGAACTGCAGGGGGCAGCAAGCAATCAGCCCCAGCATTTT	CASSELQGAASNQPQHF
.	.	TRBV19	15	TRBJ2-2	TGTGCCAGTAGTCCCGTTGGGAGAGGGACCGGGGAGCTGTTTTTT	CASSPVGRGTGELFF
.	TRBD2	TRBV6-1	15	TRBJ2-7	TGTGCCAGCAGTGAAGGTAGCGGGAGGACGTACGAGCAGTACTTC	CASSEGSGRTYEQYF
.	TRBD2	TRBV25-1	16	TRBJ2-7	TGTGCCAGCAGTGCCCCTGCGCTAGCGGGAGGATATGAGCAGTACTTC	CASSAPALAGGYEQYF
.	TRBD2	TRBV7-2	15	TRBJ2-2	TGTGCCAGCAGCCTCAGCGGGAGTTGGACCGGGGAGCTGTTTTTT	CASSLSGSWTGELFF
once	TRBD2	TRBV7-8	17	TRBJ2-1	TGTGCCAGCAGCTTCTCAGCGGGAGGGAACTTTCAGAGTGAGCAGTTCTTC	CASSFSAGGNFQSEQFF
.	TRBD2	TRBV6-4	15	TRBJ2-2	TGTGCCAGCAGTGTGACTAGCGGGTCCACCGGGGAGCTGTTTTTT	CASSVTSGSTGELFF
.	.	TRBV21-1	17	TRBJ1-5	TGTGCCAGCAGCAAAGAGTCGGACAGGGACAGCAATCAGCCCCAGCATTTT	CASSKESDRDSNQPQHF
.	TRBD1	TRBV5-1	14	TRBJ1-5	TGCGCCAGCAGCTTCGGGACAGGGGGTCAGCCCCAGCATTTT	CASSFGTGGQPQHF
.	TRBD1	TRBV2	13	TRBJ1-4	TGTGCCACCGGACAGGCGATTAATGAAAAACTGTTTTTT	CATGQAINEKLFF
once	.	TRBV5-1	15	TRBJ2-5	TGCGCCAGCAGCTCGGACACAGGAGTATGGGAGACCCAGTACTTC	CASSSDTGVWETQYF
.	TRBD2	TRBV7-6	15	TRBJ2-3	TGTGCCAGCAGCTCTGAGACTAGCGGTACAGATACGCAGTATTTT	CASSSETSGTDTQYF
.	TRBD2	TRBV11-2	14	TRBJ2-7	TGTGCCAGCAGACTAGCGGGAAGCTCCTACGAGCAGTACTTC	CASRLAGSSYEQYF
once	.	TRBV7-9	14	TRBJ2-7	TGTGCCAGCAGCCGGCGGGGTGGGACCTACGAGCAGTACTTC	CASSRRGGTYEQYF
.	.	TRBV5-6	13	TRBJ1-3	TGTGCCAGCAGCTTAGGACTCGGAAACACCATATATTTT	CASSLGLGNTIYF
.	TRBD1	TRBV28	14	TRBJ2-5	TGTGCCAGCAGTTTTGTAGGACAGGGAGGGACCCAGTACTTC	CASSFVGQGGTQYF
.	.	TRBV5-1	13	TRBJ2-3	TGCGCCAGCAGACGGGTAGGCACAGATACGCAGTATTTT	CASRRVGTDTQYF
once	.	TRBV27	18	TRBJ2-2	TGTGCCAGCAGTTCAATTGGCCTCGGGTTCGCGAACACCGGGGAGCTGTTTTTT	CASSSIGLGFANTGELFF
.	.	TRBV28	14	TRBJ2-4	TGTGCCAGCAGTTTCCCAGGGCCCAAAAACATTCAGTACTTC	CASSFPGPKNIQYF
.	.	TRBV20-1	11	TRBJ2-5	TGCAGTGGGAGATCGCATGAGACCCAGTACTTC	CSGRSHETQYF
.	TRBD2	TRBV4-3	16	TRBJ2-2	TGCGCCAGCAGCCACGGACTAGCGGGGAACACCGGGGAGCTGTTTTTT	CASSHGLAGNTGELFF
.	TRBD1	TRBV18	15	TRBJ1-4	TGTGCCAGCTCACCAGGGACAGGGGGTAGTGAAAAACTGTTTTTT	CASSPGTGGSEKLFF
.	.	TRBV4-3	12	TRBJ2-2	TGCGCCAGCAGCCATAGCACCGGGGAGCTGTTTTTT	CASSHSTGELFF
.	TRBD2	TRBV6-5	15	TRBJ2-7	TGTGCCAGCAGGCAAGGACTAGTGGGTACTCACGAGCAGTACTTC	CASRQGLVGTHEQYF
.	.	TRBV18	13	TRBJ1-1	TGTGCCAGCTCACCGAATCCGCAGGGGGAAGCTTTCTTT	CASSPNPQGEAFF
.	TRBD2	TRBV5-6	15	TRBJ2-7	TGTGCCAGCAGCCCCCATAGCGGGGCGACCTACGAGCAGTACTTC	CASSPHSGATYEQYF
.	TRBD1	TRBV5-4	14	TRBJ2-7	TGTGCCAGCAGCCGGGACAGGCTAAACGGGGAGCAGTACTTC	CASSRDRLNGEQYF
few	.	TRBV6-4	11	TRBJ1-2	TGTGCCAGCAGAGGGGGGGATGGCTACACCTTC	CASRGGDGYTF
.	.	TRBV29-1	14	TRBJ2-1	TGCAGCCATGCTTGGGGAGTCGGTCGCAATGAGCAGTTCTTC	CSHAWGVGRNEQFF
once	TRBD1	TRBV7-6	17	TRBJ1-2	TGTGCCAGCAGCAGAATACCGATGACAGGGGGCGTCGATGGCTACACCTTC	CASSRIPMTGGVDGYTF
.	TRBD2	TRBV27	15	TRBJ2-7	TGTGCCAGCAGTTCCCCGGGACTAGCGTTCTACGAGCAGTACTTC	CASSSPGLAFYEQYF
few	.	TRBV4-3	15	TRBJ2-2	TGCGCCAGCAGCCAAGATATTGTCGTCACCGGGGAGCTGTTTTTT	CASSQDIVVTGELFF
.	.	TRBV19	14	TRBJ2-2	TGTGCCAGTAGTAACCTGAACCGGGCCGGGGAGCTGTTTTTT	CASSNLNRAGELFF
.	.	TRBV7-3	13	TRBJ2-3	TGTGCCAGCAGTCGCGCAGGGCCAGATACGCAGTATTTT	CASSRAGPDTQYF
.	.	TRBV2	16	TRBJ2-5	TGTGCCAGCAGTGAAGCGCGTGCCGGCCTCCGGACTACCCAGTACTTC	CASSEARAGLRTTQYF
.	TRBD2	TRBV9	15	TRBJ2-3	TGTGCCAGCAGCGTAGGCGGGAGGGCCATAGATACGCAGTATTTT	CASSVGGRAIDTQYF
.	TRBD1	TRBV7-3	15	TRBJ2-2	TGTGCCAGCAGCCCTCGACAGGGTGGGACCGGGGAGCTGTTTTTT	CASSPRQGGTGELFF
once	.	TRBV6-6	16	TRBJ2-2	TGTGCCAGCAGGTCCCGACTTTGGGAGGACACCGGGGAGCTGTTTTTT	CASRSRLWEDTGELFF
.	TRBD2	TRBV28	14	TRBJ2-7	TGTGCCAGCAGTTCTAGCGGGAGGGGGTACGAGCAGTACTTC	CASSSSGRGYEQYF
.	TRBD2	TRBV28	15	TRBJ2-7	TGTGCCAGCAGAGGGGGGACTAGCGGTAACTACGAGCAGTACTTC	CASRGGTSGNYEQYF
.	.	TRBV29-1	14	TRBJ2-5	TGCAGCGTTGACGGTGGGGCTAGCCAAGAGACCCAGTACTTC	CSVDGGASQETQYF
once	.	TRBV19	14	TRBJ1-1	TGTGCCAGTAGTTTCCAGGCTATGAACACTGAAGCTTTCTTT	CASSFQAMNTEAFF
.	TRBD2	TRBV5-4	15	TRBJ2-3	TGTGCCAGCAGTTCAAGCGGGGTTTACACAGATACGCAGTATTTT	CASSSSGVYTDTQYF
.	.	TRBV6-5	14	TRBJ2-3	TGTGCCAGCAGTCCGGTCTCTTCCGCAGATACGCAGTATTTT	CASSPVSSADTQYF
.	TRBD1	TRBV19	17	TRBJ1-2	TGTGCCAGCCACACCTGGGCGGGACAGGGTACTAAACATGGCTACACCTTC	CASHTWAGQGTKHGYTF
few	.	TRBV28	13	TRBJ1-2	TGTGCCAGCAGCCCGAGGATTGACTATGGCTACACCTTC	CASSPRIDYGYTF